The 20 T cell receptor beta chains below come from one sample, sequenced in a study of T cell changes during pregnancy in multiple sclerosis. Here immunoSEQ multiplex PCR was the method, and the copy in TCRdb shows in-frame clones only, minus some. The table records 58,000 or so clones, about 92% of them present only once. Source: peripheral blood, taken in the first trimester of pregnancy. The source of these receptors is a female donor with multiple sclerosis, enrolled in a pregnancy study.

This rearrangement joins TRBV18 to TRBJ1-5, with 11 nucleotides matching TRBD1. Germline V gene lookup returns CDR1 KGHSH and CDR2 LQKENI. The CDR3 covers 16 residues. The ends lost 5 bases at V and 7 bases at J; junction bases unmatched: 10. In nucleotides, the CDR3 is TGTGCCAGCTCAGCAACCGGGACAGGGGGTTTGCAGCCCCAGCATTTT. Protein product: CASSATGTGGLQPQHF. The entire variable domain, with the rest obtained from reference TRBV18 and TRBJ1-5, is as follows: NAGVMQNPRHLVRRRGQEARLRCSPMKGHSHVYWYRQLPEEGLKFMVYLQKENIIDESGMPKERFSAEFPKEGPSILRIQQVVRGDSAAYFCASSATGTGGLQPQHFGDGTRLSIL.

CDR3: CASSPRQYNEQFF. The CDR3 DNA reads TGTGCCAGCAGCCCACGACAGTACAATGAGCAGTTCTTC. This chain links TRBV11-2 with TRBJ2-1; D might be TRBD1 (5 bases). The CDR3 length is 13 residues. From germline, CDR1 is SGHAT and CDR2 FQNNGV. V was cut by 5 bases and J by 4 bases, with 9 bases left in between.

This chain links TRBV7-2 with TRBJ2-7; the match to TRBD2 covers 7 bases. This CDR3 spans 14 amino acids. CDR1 and CDR2 from the germline V gene are SGHTA and FQGNSA. J lost 4 bases, V lost 5 bases, and 8 bases had no gene match. The CDR3 nucleotides read TGTGCCAGCAGCAATACCCCGGGACTATACGAGCAGTACTTC. This gives the protein CASSNTPGLYEQYF.

The rearrangement joins TRBV7-2 to TRBJ2-3, with 7 positions matching TRBD1. Germline CDR1 SGHTA, CDR2 FQGNSA. Trimming removed 8 bases from V and 2 bases from J; junction bases left unmatched: 7. This CDR3 has 14 amino acids. The CDR3 sequence: CASSGTVNTDTQYF. The CDR3 DNA reads TGTGCCAGCTCCGGGACAGTTAACACAGATACGCAGTATTTT.

The chain combines TRBV18 with TRBJ1-5, with D possibly being TRBD1 (5 bases). V gave up 2 bases and J gave up 1 base, with 12 bases separating them. Per the germline V gene, CDR1 is KGHSH and CDR2 is LQKENI. The CDR3 is made up of 16 amino acids. The CDR3 loop reads CASSPDASGSNQPQHF. For the CDR3, the DNA is TGTGCCAGCTCACCAGACGCTTCAGGGAGCAATCAGCCCCAGCATTTT.

This sequence joins TRBV19 and TRBJ2-4, with D possibly matching TRBD2 (5 bases). This CDR3 comprises 15 residues. Trimming stripped 4 bases from V and 4 bases from J, with 14 bases between. Germline CDR1 LNHDA, CDR2 SQIVND (reference sequence). For the CDR3, the DNA is TGTGCCAGTAGTACCCAGACTACTGGAAAAAACATTCAGTACTTC. It specifies CASSTQTTGKNIQYF.

The chain joins TRBV30 to TRBJ2-1; 13 bases are shared with TRBD2. Trimming cost V 6 bases and J 5 bases; bases outside gene matches: 4. The CDR3 spans 14 residues. Per germline, CDR1 GTSNPN and CDR2 SVGIG (reference sequence). The CDR3 coding sequence is TGTGCCTGCCAAGGGACTAGCGGGGACAATGAGCAGTTCTTC. Amino acid sequence: CACQGTSGDNEQFF. Looking up the rest from reference TRBV30 and TRBJ2-1 gives the full variable domain: SQTIHQWPATLVQPVGSPLSLECTVEGTSNPNLYWYRQAAGRGLQLLFYSVGIGQISSEVPQNLSASRPQDRQFILSSKKLLLSDSGFYLCACQGTSGDNEQFFGPGTRLTVL.

CDR3 in DNA: TGTGCCAGCAGCCATGGGGACGGGAGGATCTCTACAACTAATGAAAAACTGTTTTTT. It codes for CASSHGDGRISTTNEKLFF. The J gene is TRBJ1-4, the V gene TRBV9, with TRBD1 as a possible D gene (5 bases). The germline V and J ends were trimmed by 4 bases and 0 bases, with 22 bases remaining between them. Germline values: CDR1 SGDLS, CDR2 YYNGEE. This CDR3 has 19 amino acids.

In the case of this clone: One junction end does not reproduce the germline sequence, and a read error may be involved. This rearrangement joins TRBV7-7 to TRBJ2-7, with D possibly being TRBD2 (6 bases). The V gene's germline CDR1 is SSHAT and CDR2 FNYEAQ (reference sequence). The length of the CDR3 is 15 residues. The DNA for the CDR3 is TGTGCTAGCAGCTTAGGGGAGGACGGATCCTACGAGCAGTACTTC. As protein: CASSLGEDGSYEQYF. Filled out from reference TRBV7-7 and TRBJ2-7, the complete variable domain reads GAGVSQSPRYKVTKRGQDVTLRCDPISSHATLYWYQQALGQGPEFLTYFNYEAQPDKSGLPSDRFSAERPEGSISTLTIQRTEQRDSAMYRCASSLGEDGSYEQYFGPGTRLTVT.

This chain joins TRBV6-1 and TRBJ2-5; 8 nucleotides align to TRBD2. The CDR3 is 15 residues long. V dropped 2 bases and J dropped 5; count of bases not matched to a gene: 7. Per the germline V gene, CDR1 is MNHNS and CDR2 is SASEGT. The CDR3 loop reads CASSEHGLAPETQYF. DNA of the CDR3: TGTGCCAGCAGTGAACACGGACTAGCACCGGAGACCCAGTACTTC.

The gene calls are TRBV5-1 and TRBJ2-7; D possibly corresponds to TRBD1 (5 bases). The germline V and J ends were trimmed by 0 bases and 2 bases, with 9 bases remaining between them. CDR1 is SGHRS, CDR2 YFSETQ, per germline. The CDR3 is made up of 14 amino acids. The CDR3 DNA reads TGCGCCAGCAGCTTGGAACAGGCCCCCTACGAGCAGTACTTC. Protein: CASSLEQAPYEQYF.

Only a few counts were recorded for this clone. The chain couples TRBV6-5 to TRBJ1-1, with 7 bases that match TRBD1. Looked up from germline, CDR1 is MNHEY and CDR2 is SVGAGI. V was pared by 7 bases and J by 1 base, with 3 bases of the junction left unmatched. This CDR3 is built from 13 residues. The CDR3 bases are TGTGCCAGCAAACGACAGGGGAACACTGAAGCTTTCTTT. Protein product: CASKRQGNTEAFF.

The chain uses TRBV6-6 and TRBJ1-2, with D tentatively TRBD1 (6 bases). Germline V gives CDR1 MNHNY, CDR2 SVGAGI (reference sequence). This CDR3 contains 13 residues. Trimming removed 6 bases from V and 7 bases from J, with 15 bases in between. The CDR3 sequence: CASSSSGDIGYTF. DNA for the CDR3: TGTGCCAGCAGCTCCTCAGGGGATATTGGCTACACCTTC.

The V gene is TRBV7-9, the J gene TRBJ2-7; TRBD2 agrees at 14 bases. Per the germline V gene, CDR1 is SEHNR and CDR2 is FQNEAQ (reference sequence). V lost 0 bases, J lost 6 bases, and 7 bases stayed unmatched. CDR3 length: 17 residues. The CDR3 loop is CASSLAPGLAGAGEQYF. CDR3 bases: TGTGCCAGCAGCTTAGCGCCGGGACTAGCGGGAGCTGGCGAGCAGTACTTC.

Turning to this clone: Distinct nucleotide sequences in the sample also encode this CDR3. CDR3 sequence (DNA): TGTGCCAGCAGCCCGAGGAGGGACTATAAGTCTGGGGCCAACGTCCTGACTTTC. Protein sequence: CASSPRRDYKSGANVLTF. The chain combines TRBV9 with TRBJ2-6; the match to TRBD2 covers 7 bases. V lost 4 bases and J lost 1; bases outside the gene matches: 11. CDR3 size: 18 residues. CDR1 and CDR2 from the germline V gene are SGDLS and YYNGEE.

This clone appeared a single time. This chain links TRBV4-3 with TRBJ2-1, with D unclear. CDR1 LGHNA and CDR2 YSLEER come from the germline V gene. Between the trimmed V and J ends, which lost 3 bases and 8 bases, there was a span of 20 bases. The CDR3 has 16 amino acids. The CDR3 loop reads CASSQSRSVRGDEQFF. DNA for the CDR3: TGCGCCAGCAGCCAGTCTCGATCCGTGCGTGGAGATGAGCAGTTCTTC.

V is TRBV7-2 and J is TRBJ2-1; 9 bases align to TRBD1. This CDR3 has 15 residues. Germline V gene lookup returns CDR1 SGHTA and CDR2 FQGNSA. Trimming cost V 5 bases and J 7 bases; bases outside gene matches: 9. The CDR3 loop is CASSTSGTGKNEQFF. Here the CDR3 DNA reads TGTGCCAGCAGCACTTCCGGGACAGGGAAGAATGAGCAGTTCTTC.

This chain joins TRBV5-4 and TRBJ2-1; possibly TRBD2 for D (6 bases). This CDR3 has 14 residues. Germline-derived CDR1 and CDR2 are SGHNT and YYREEE (reference sequence). V lost 0 bases and J lost 10, with 14 bases in between. The CDR3 reads CASSLVGGPVEQFF. As DNA, the CDR3 is TGTGCCAGCAGCTTGGTGGGAGGCCCCGTGGAGCAGTTCTTC.

The rearrangement links TRBV4-1 to TRBJ1-4; TRBD1 aligns across 9 bases. Germline lookup yields CDR1 MGHRA and CDR2 YSYEKL. V dropped 1 base and J dropped 7; count of bases not matched to a gene: 4. The CDR3 loop spans 15 amino acids. The CDR3 DNA follows: TGCGCCAGCAGCCAAGGGGGACAGGGAGGTGAAAAACTGTTTTTT. Translating gives CASSQGGQGGEKLFF.

V usage is TRBV2 and J usage is TRBJ1-2; TRBD1 aligns across 8 bases. Trimming cost V 1 base and J 3 bases; bases outside gene matches: 7. Germline loops: CDR1 SNHLY, CDR2 FYNNEI. The CDR3 runs 16 residues. The CDR3 protein is CASSEVERQGYYGYTF. In DNA form, the CDR3 reads TGTGCCAGCAGTGAAGTCGAACGACAGGGGTACTATGGCTACACCTTC.